This T cell receptor beta chain was sequenced for a study of shared T cell receptors in the human thymus. The V and J ends lost 2 bases and 2 bases respectively, with 9 bases between them. This CDR3 is 14 amino acids long. Germline lookup yields CDR1 MNHEY and CDR2 SVGAGI. Some clones are missing from TCRdb's copy, which holds only in-frame ones; the method was immunoSEQ multiplex PCR. Of about 710,000 clones detected, around 87% appear once; the ten largest clones hold just under 0.0095%. The same data also went into a second study, on human thymus T cells. This second report adds: The sample donors, healthy Finnish infants, were having corrective surgery for congenital heart defects. The thymus was resected at corrective cardiac surgery. Apparent skewing of V and J gene usage characterized both thymic and blood repertoires. Highly overlapping thymic repertoires in unrelated individuals were reported by related research.

The TCR was taken from a boy under two years old with a congenital heart defect. The chain carries TRBV6-5 and TRBJ1-2; D is ambiguous. The sample comprised thymocytes. The DNA for the CDR3 is TGTGCCAGCAGTTACCGTTGGGCGAACTATGGCTACACCTTC. This codes for CASSYRWANYGYTF.